The sequence of this T cell receptor (beta chain) was determined in a study of OX40 agonist ivuxolimab in advanced cancers. At the level of the study: Averaging 60 years in age, with a range of roughly 20 to 79, the cohort was 82.7% male.

On this clone itself: Its target is unknown.

Here immunoSEQ multiplex PCR was the method, and the copy in TCRdb shows in-frame clones only, minus some. The sample shows fewer than 30,000 clones, approximately 83% of them seen only once. Study-wide results and limits: In CD8+ T cells, expanded clones were on average more numerous than in CD4+.

Prior autoimmune disease or systemic immunosuppression barred patients. Drawing of blood for sampling happened at baseline, at cycle 4 day 1, and at cycle 7 day 1. The CDR3 length is 17 residues. The germline V gene has CDR1 LGHNA and CDR2 YSLEER. Deletions cut 1 base from V and 1 base from J, with 15 bases between. Sequences were derived from CD4+ or CD8+ T cells sorted from blood, sampled in a trial of the OX40 agonist ivuxolimab. This clonotype originated in an adult with an advanced solid tumor such as melanoma, head and neck, liver or kidney cancer. The V gene is TRBV4-3, the J gene TRBJ2-3, with D perhaps assigned TRBD1 or TRBD2 (6 bases each). The DNA for the CDR3 is TGCGCCAGCAGCCAAGTGTCGAGGGGGGACGGCACAGATACGCAGTATTTT. It specifies CASSQVSRGDGTDTQYF.